This TCR beta chain was recovered during a study of T cell repertoires in cytomegalovirus infection. Whole-study context: Public signatures in TCR beta pointed to CMV infection and matching HLA type. General observations from the study: The study identified carriers of CMV plus the relevant HLA from cumulative public TCR beta family frequency. In two of eight donors, the top clonotype was HLA-C-restricted CMV-specific.

Turning to this clonotype: The antigen is unknown.

Germline V gene lookup returns CDR1 MNHEY and CDR2 SVGEGT. The CDR3 has 16 residues. Trimming shortened V by 5 bases and J by 3 bases, and 20 bases separated the two germline ends. TCRdb processed the reads anew with MiXCR; each CDR3 protein has one entry. The sample carries some 400,000 distinct CDR3 sequences, approximately 30% recorded once. The sample comprised PBMCs. The genes are TRBV6-2 or TRBV6-3 and TRBJ2-7, with D tentatively TRBD1 or TRBD2 (6 bases each). The source of this sequence is a human donor in good health (CMV status not recorded). Some clones in this sample may be carry-over from other donors' samples. The CDR3 loop reads CASSAPGKGGLYEQYF. The CDR3 nucleotides read TGTGCCAGCAGTGCCCCTGGGAAGGGGGGACTCTACGAGCAGTACTTC.